This TCR beta chain was observed in a study of shared clonotypes between healthy human individuals. Study outcomes and limitations: Among a handful of donors, roughly 5% of naive CD4 clonotypes were found in common.

The naive CD8 subset, CD45RO-negative cells positively selected for CCR7, excluded terminally differentiated effector memory CD45RA+ cells. Donors were Caucasian adults residing in Nashville, Tennessee, USA. As concerns this clone: What it binds is unknown.

Sequenced by immunoSEQ multiplex PCR; TCRdb stores in-frame clones only, minus some. The sample includes about 800,000 clones, 90% to 98% of them seen just once. The germline V gene has CDR1 SGDLS and CDR2 YYNGEE. The CDR3 sequence is 14 residues long. With 4 bases removed from V and 0 bases from J, the gap between germline ends came to 10 bases. The sample consisted of naive CD8+ T cells sorted from blood. V gene TRBV9 combines with J gene TRBJ1-1, with no clear D. This TCR came from a man aged 30 to 45 in good health. The CDR3 region has the DNA TGTGCCAGCAGCCGGATGGGGTTGAACACTGAAGCTTTCTTT. It codes for CASSRMGLNTEAFF.